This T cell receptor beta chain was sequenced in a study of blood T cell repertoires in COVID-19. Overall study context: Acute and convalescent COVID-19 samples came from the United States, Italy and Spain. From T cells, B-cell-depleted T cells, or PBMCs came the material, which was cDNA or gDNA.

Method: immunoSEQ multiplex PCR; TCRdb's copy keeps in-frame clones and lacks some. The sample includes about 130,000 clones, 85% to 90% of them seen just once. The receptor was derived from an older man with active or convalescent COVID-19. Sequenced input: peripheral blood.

The CDR3 DNA reads TGTGCCAGCAGCTTAGGTGGCAGTATTAGCAATCAGCCCCAGCATTTT. As protein: CASSLGGSISNQPQHF. The chain couples TRBV7-9 to TRBJ1-5; D is undetermined. The ends were cut back, 1 base at V and 0 bases at J, with 10 bases in the middle. The CDR3 has 16 residues. Per the germline V gene, CDR1 is SEHNR and CDR2 is FQNEAQ (reference sequence).